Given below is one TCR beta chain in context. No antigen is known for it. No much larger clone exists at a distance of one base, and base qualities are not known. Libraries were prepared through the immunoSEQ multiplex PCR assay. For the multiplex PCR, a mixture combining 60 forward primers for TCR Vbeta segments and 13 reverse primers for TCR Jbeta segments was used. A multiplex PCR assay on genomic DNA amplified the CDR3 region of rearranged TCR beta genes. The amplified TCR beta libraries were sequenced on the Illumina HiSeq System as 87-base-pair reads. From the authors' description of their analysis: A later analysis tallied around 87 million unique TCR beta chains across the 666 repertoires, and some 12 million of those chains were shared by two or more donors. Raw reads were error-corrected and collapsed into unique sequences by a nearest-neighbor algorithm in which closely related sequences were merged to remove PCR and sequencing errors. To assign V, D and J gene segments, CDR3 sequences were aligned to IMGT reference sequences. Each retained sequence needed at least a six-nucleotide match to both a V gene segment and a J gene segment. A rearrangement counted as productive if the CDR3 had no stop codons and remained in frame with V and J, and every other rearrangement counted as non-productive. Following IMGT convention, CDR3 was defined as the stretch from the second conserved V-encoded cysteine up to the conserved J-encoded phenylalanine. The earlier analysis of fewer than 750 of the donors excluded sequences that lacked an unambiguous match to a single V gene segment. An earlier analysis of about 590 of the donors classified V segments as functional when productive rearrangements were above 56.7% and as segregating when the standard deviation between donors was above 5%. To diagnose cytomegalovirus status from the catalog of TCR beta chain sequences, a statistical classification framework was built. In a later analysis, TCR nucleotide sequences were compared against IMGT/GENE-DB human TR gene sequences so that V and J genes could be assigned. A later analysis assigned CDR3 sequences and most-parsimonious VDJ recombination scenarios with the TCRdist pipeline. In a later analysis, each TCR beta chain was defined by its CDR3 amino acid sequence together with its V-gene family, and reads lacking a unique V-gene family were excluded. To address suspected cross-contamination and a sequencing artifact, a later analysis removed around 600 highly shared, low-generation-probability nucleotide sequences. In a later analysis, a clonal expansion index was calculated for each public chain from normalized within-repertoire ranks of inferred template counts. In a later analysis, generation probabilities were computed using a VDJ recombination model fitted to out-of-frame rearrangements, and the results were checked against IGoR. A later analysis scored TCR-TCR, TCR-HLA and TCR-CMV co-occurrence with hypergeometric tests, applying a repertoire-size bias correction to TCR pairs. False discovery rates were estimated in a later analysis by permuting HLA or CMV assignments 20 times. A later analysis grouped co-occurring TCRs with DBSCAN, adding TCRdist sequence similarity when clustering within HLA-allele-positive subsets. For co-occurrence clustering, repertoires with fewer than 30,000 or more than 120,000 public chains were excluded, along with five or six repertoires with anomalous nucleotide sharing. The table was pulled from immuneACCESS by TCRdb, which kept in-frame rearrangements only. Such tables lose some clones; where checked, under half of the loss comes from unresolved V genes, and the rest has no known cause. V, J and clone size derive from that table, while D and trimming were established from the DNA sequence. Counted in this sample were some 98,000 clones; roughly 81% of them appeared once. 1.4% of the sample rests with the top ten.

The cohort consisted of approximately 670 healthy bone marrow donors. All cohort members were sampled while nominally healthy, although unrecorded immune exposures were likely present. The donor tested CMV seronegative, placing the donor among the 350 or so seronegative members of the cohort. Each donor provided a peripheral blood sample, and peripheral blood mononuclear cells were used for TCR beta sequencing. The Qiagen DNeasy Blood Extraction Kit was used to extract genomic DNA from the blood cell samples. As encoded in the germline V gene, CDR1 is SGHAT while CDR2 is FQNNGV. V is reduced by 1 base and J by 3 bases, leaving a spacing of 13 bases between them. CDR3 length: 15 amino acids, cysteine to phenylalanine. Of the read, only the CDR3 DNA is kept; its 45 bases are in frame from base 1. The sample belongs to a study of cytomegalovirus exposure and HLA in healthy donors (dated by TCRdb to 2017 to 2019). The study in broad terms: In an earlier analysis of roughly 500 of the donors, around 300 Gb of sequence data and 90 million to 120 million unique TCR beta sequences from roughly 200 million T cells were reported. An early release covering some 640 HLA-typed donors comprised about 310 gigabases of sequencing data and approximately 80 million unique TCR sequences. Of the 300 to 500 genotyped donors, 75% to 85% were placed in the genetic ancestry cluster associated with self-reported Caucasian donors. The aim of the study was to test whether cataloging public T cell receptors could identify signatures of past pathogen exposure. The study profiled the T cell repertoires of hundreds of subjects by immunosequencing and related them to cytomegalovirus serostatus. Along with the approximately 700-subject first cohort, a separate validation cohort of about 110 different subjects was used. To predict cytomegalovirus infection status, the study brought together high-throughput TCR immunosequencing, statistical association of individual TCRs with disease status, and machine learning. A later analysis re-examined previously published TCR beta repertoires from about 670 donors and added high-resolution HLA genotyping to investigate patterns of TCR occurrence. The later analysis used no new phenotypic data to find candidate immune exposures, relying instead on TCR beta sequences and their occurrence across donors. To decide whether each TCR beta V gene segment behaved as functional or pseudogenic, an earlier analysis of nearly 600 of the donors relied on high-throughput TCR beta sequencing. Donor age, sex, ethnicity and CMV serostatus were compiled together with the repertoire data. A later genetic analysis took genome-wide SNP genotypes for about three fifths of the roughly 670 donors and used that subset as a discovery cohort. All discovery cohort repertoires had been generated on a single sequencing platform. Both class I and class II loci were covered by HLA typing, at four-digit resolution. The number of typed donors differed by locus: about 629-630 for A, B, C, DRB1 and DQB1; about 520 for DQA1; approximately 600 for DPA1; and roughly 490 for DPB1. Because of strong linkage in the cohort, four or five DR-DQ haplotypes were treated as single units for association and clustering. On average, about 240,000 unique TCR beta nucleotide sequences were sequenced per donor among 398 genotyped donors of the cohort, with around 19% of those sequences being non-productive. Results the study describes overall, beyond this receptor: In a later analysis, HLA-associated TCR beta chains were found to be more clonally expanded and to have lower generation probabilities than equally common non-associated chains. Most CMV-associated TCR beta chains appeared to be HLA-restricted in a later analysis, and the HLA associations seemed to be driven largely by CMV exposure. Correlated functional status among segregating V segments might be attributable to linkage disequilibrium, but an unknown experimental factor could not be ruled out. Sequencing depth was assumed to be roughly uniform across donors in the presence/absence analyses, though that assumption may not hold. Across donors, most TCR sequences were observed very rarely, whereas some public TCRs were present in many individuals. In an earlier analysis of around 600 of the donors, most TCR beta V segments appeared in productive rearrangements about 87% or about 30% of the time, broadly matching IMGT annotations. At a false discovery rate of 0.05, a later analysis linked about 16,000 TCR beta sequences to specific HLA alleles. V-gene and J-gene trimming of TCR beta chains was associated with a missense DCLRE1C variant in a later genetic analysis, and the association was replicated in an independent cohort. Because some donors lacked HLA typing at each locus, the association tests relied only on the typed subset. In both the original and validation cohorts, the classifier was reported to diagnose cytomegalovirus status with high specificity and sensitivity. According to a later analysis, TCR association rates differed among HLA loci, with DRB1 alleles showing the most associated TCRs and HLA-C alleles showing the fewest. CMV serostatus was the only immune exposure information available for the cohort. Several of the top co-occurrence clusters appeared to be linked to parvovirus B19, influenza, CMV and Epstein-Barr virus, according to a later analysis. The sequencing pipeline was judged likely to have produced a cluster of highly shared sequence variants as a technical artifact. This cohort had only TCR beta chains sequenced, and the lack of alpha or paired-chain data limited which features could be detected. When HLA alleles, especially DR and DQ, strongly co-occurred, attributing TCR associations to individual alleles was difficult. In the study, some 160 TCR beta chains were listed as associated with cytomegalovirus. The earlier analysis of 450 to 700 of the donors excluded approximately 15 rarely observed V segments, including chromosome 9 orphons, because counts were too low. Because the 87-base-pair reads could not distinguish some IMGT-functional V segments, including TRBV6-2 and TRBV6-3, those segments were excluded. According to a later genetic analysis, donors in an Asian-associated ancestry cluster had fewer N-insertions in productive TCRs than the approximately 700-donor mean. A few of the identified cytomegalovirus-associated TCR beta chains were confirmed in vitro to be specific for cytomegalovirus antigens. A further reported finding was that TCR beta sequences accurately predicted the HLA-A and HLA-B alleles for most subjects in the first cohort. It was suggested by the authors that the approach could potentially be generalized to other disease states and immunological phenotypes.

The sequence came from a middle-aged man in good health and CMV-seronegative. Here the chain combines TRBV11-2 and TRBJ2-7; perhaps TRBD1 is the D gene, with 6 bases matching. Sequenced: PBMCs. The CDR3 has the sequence CASSLGGTGFYEQYF. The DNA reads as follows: TGTGCCAGCAGCTTAGGAGGCACAGGGTTCTACGAGCAGTACTTC. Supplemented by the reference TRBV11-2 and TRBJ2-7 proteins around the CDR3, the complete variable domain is EAGVAQSPRYKIIEKRQSVAFWCNPISGHATLYWYQQILGQGPKLLIQFQNNGVVDDSQLPKDRFSAERLKGVDSTLKIQPAKLEDSAVYLCASSLGGTGFYEQYFGPGTRLTVT.